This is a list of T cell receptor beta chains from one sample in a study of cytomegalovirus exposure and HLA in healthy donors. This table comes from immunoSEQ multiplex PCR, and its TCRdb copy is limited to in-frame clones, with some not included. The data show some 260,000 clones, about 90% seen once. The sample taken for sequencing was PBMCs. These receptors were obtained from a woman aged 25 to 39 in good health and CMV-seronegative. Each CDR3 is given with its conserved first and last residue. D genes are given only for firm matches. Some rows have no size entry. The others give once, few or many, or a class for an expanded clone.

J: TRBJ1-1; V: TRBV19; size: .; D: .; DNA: TGTGCCAGTAGTGGGGGAGTCAACACTGAAGCTTTCTTT; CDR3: CASSGGVNTEAFF
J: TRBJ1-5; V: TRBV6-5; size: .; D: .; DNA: TGTGCCAGCAGTCACCAGGGACCGGGGCAGCCCCAGCATTTT; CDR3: CASSHQGPGQPQHF
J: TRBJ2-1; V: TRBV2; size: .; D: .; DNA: TGTGCCAGCAGGTACGACAAGGCGCAGAATGAGCAGTTCTTC; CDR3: CASRYDKAQNEQFF
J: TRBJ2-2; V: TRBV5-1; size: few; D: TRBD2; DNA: TGCGCCAGCAGTGATCTAGCGGGCTCTCCCGGGGAGCTGTTTTTT; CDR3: CASSDLAGSPGELFF
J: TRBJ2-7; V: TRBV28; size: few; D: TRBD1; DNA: TGTGCCAGCAGTTTCAGGGGGCGACTGGGTAACGAGCAGTACTTC; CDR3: CASSFRGRLGNEQYF
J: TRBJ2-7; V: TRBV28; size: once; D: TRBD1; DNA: TGTGCCAGCAGTCTTCCGGGACAGGATGTTTCGGAGCACTACTTC; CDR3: CASSLPGQDVSEHYF
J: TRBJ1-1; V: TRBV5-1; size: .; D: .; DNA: TGCGCCAGCAGCTTGGAGGGGACTGAAGCTTTCTTT; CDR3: CASSLEGTEAFF
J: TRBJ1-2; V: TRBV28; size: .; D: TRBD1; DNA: TGTGCCAGCAGCCCGACAGGGGACTATGGCTACACCTTC; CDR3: CASSPTGDYGYTF
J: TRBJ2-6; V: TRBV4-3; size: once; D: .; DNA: TGCGCCAGCAGCCAAACTGGGGCCAACGTCCTGACTTTC; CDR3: CASSQTGANVLTF
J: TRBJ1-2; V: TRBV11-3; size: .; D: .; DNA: TGTGCCAGTGGGGGGGCCGGTTATGGCTACACCTTC; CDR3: CASGGAGYGYTF
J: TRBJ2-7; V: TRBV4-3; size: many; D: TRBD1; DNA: TGCGCCAGCAGCCAAGAATCCGGGACAGGGGGCTACGAGCAGTACTTC; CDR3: CASSQESGTGGYEQYF
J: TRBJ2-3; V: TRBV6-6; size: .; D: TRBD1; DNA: TGTGCCAGCAGTTACGGGACAGGGGGCACAGATACGCAGTATTTT; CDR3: CASSYGTGGTDTQYF
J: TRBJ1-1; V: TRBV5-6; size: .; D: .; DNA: TGTGCCAGCAGACGTAGGCCGTTATCAAACACTGAAGCTTTCTTT; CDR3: CASRRRPLSNTEAFF
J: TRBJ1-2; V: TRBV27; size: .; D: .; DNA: TGTGCCAGCAGTCCTGGACAGTTTTATGGCTACACCTTC; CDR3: CASSPGQFYGYTF
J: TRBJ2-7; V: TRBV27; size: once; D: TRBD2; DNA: TGTGCCAGCAGTTTATCAGCGGGAGGGCGGGAGCAGTACTTC; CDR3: CASSLSAGGREQYF
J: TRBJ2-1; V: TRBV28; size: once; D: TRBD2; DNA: TGTGCCAGCAGCCTAGCGGGAGCCCCACGCGGGCAGTTCTTC; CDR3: CASSLAGAPRGQFF
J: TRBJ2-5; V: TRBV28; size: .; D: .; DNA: TGTGCCAGCAGCCGCAGGGTTATGATCCAAGAGACCCAGTACTTC; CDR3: CASSRRVMIQETQYF
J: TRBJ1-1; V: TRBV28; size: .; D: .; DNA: TGTGCCAGCAGTTCGGCGGGTCGGAACACTGAAGCTTTCTTT; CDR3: CASSSAGRNTEAFF
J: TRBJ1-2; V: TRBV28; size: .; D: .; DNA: TGTGCCAGCAGTTTTGGTAACCACTATGGCTACACCTTC; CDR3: CASSFGNHYGYTF
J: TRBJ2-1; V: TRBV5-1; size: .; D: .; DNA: TGCGCCAGCAGCTTGGCTCTAGCCGGTGAGCAGTTCTTC; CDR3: CASSLALAGEQFF
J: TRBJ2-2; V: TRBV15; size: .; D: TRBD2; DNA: TGTGCCACCAGCTTTCGACCGGGACTAGCGGCGAACACCGGGGAGCTGTTTTTT; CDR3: CATSFRPGLAANTGELFF
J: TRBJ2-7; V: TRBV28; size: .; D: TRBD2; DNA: TGTGCCAGCAGGCTAGCGGGAGTACTCTACGAGCAGTACTTC; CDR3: CASRLAGVLYEQYF
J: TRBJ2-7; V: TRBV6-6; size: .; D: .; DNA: TGTGCCAGCAGTTACTGGGTCTTGGACGAGCAGTACTTC; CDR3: CASSYWVLDEQYF
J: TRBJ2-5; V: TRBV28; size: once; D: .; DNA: TGTGCCAGCACCCTCGGGCAGCCATACGAGACCCAGTACTTC; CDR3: CASTLGQPYETQYF
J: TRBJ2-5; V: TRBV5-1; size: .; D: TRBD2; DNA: TGCGCCAGCAGCTTGGGGACGGCGGGGGGATCAGAGACCCAGTACTTC; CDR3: CASSLGTAGGSETQYF
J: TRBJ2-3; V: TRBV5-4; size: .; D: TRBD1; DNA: TGTGCCAGCAGCCCTGGACAGGGCCTGTCCACAGATACGCAGTATTTT; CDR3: CASSPGQGLSTDTQYF
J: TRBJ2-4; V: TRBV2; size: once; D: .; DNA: TGTGCCAGCAGTGATTTGCGTGTGGAAAACATTCAGTACTTC; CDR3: CASSDLRVENIQYF
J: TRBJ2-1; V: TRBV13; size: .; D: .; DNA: TGTGCCAGCAGCTGGACCTTGGAAGCGGGTCAGGATGAGCAGTTCTTC; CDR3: CASSWTLEAGQDEQFF
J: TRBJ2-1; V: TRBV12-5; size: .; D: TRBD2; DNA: TGTGCTAGTGGTTTGGAGACGGCTAGCGGGAGATACAATGAGCAGTTCTTC; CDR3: CASGLETASGRYNEQFF
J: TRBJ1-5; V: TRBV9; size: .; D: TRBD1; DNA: TGTGCCAGCAGCCCCTCGACAGGGCATGGCCAGCCCCAGCATTTT; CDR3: CASSPSTGHGQPQHF
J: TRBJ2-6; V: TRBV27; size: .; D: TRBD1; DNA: TGTGCCAGCAGTGCCGGGACAGGGCTGGGGGCCAACGTCCTGACTTTC; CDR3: CASSAGTGLGANVLTF
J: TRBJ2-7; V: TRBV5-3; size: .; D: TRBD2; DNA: TGTGCCAGAAGCTTGCCTAGCGGGAGTTCCTACGAGCAGTACTTC; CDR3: CARSLPSGSSYEQYF
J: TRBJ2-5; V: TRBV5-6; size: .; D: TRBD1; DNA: TGTGCCAGCAGCTTCAGGGGGCCTGAGACCCAGTACTTC; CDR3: CASSFRGPETQYF
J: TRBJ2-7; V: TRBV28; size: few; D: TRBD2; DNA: TGTGCCAGCAGTTTCGAAGGGACTAGCGGCTTCCGGCAGTACTTC; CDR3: CASSFEGTSGFRQYF
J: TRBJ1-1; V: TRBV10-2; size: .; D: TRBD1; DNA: TGCGCCACAAGGGGGCAGGTTGAAGCTTTCTTT; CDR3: CATRGQVEAFF
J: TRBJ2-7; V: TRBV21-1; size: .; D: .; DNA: TGTGCCAGCAGCAAAGCTGTGGGGGGTTACGAGCAGTACTTC; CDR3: CASSKAVGGYEQYF
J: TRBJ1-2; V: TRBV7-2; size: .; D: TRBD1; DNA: TGTGCCAGCAGCTTAGCGTCAGGGGGCCTGTATGGCTACACCTTC; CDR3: CASSLASGGLYGYTF
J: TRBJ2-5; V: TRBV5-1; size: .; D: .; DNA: TGCGCCAGCAGCTTGTTCGTCCAGACACAGGAGACCCAGTACTTC; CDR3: CASSLFVQTQETQYF
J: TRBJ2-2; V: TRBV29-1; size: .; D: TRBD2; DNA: TGCAGCTCATCCGCGGGGGGCGGCGGGGAGCTGTTTTTT; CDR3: CSSSAGGGGELFF
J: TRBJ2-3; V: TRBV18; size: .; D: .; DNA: TGTGCCAGCTCACCCCTGAGTACTAGAAACACAGATACGCAGTATTTT; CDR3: CASSPLSTRNTDTQYF
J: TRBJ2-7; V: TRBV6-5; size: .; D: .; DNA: TGTGCCAGCACCAAGGGGTACCTCTACGAGCAGTACTTC; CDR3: CASTKGYLYEQYF
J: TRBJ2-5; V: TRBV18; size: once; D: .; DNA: TGTGCCAGCTCATCGTACCAAGAGACCCAGTACTTC; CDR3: CASSSYQETQYF
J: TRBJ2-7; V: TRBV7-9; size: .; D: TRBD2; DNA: TGTGCCAGCAGCTTAGCACTAGCGGGAGGGGGCCACGAGCAGTACTTC; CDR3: CASSLALAGGGHEQYF
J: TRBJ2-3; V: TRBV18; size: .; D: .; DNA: TGTGCCAGCTCACCACCGACAGATACGCAGTATTTT; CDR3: CASSPPTDTQYF
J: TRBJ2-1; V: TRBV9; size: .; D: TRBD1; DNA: TGTGCCAGCAGCCTGACAGGGGGAGACAACAGGGAGCAGTTCTTC; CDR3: CASSLTGGDNREQFF
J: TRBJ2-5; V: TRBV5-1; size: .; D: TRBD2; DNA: TGCGCCAGCAGAGCGGGGTCAGGAGAGACCCAGTACTTC; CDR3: CASRAGSGETQYF
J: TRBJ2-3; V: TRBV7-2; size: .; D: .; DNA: TGTGCCAGCAGCCCCGGGACCTTAAGAGCAGATACGCAGTATTTT; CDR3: CASSPGTLRADTQYF
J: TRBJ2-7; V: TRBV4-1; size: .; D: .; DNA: TGCGCCAGCAGCCAATTCCTAGGGAGTTTCGACGAGCAGTACTTC; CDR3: CASSQFLGSFDEQYF
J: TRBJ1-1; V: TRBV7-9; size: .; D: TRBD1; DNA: TGTGCCAGCAGCGCTCAGACAGGGACGGGCACTGAAGCTTTCTTT; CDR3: CASSAQTGTGTEAFF
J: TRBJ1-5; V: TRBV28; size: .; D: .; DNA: TGTGCCAGCAGTTTGAGGGGAGGCCATGGGGGCAATCAGCCCCAGCATTTT; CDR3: CASSLRGGHGGNQPQHF
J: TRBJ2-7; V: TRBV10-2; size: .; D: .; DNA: TGCGCCAGCAGTGAGTCCAGATCTAAAGAGCAGTACTTC; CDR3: CASSESRSKEQYF
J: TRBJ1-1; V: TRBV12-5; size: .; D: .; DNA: TGTGCTAGTTCCCTCCTCCGGGACATAGACACTGAAGCTTTCTTT; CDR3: CASSLLRDIDTEAFF
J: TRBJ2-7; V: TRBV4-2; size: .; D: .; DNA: TGTGCCAGCAGCCAAGATAGGAGGAGCACTTACGAGCAGTACTTC; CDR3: CASSQDRRSTYEQYF